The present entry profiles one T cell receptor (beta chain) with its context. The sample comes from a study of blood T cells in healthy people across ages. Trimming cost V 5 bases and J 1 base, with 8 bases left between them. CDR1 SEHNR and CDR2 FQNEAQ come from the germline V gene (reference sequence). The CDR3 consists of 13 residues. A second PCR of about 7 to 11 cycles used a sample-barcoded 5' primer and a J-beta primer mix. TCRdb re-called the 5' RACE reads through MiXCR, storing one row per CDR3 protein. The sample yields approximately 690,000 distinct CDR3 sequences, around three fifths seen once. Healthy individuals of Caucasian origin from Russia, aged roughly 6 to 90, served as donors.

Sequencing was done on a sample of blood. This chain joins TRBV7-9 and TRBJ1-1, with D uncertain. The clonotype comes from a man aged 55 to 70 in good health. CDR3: CASSANANTEAFF. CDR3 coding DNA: TGTGCCAGCAGCGCGAATGCGAACACTGAAGCTTTCTTT. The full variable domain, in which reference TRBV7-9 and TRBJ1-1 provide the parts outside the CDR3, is DTGVSQNPRHKITKRGQNVTFRCDPISEHNRLYWYRQTLGQGPEFLTYFQNEAQLEKSRLLSDRFSAERPKGSFSTLEIQRTEQGDSAMYLCASSANANTEAFFGQGTRLTVV.